Shown below are 30 T cell receptor beta chains from a single sample sequenced in a study of beta chain features in type 1 diabetes. Antigens for these TCRs are unknown. Investigators reverse transcribed all isolated RNA, so they sequenced expressed TCRB transcripts. Using immunoSEQ multiplex PCR, the repertoire was profiled, and TCRdb retains in-frame clones only, with some absent. The top ten hold 0.017% of the sample, which has around 250,000 clones, roughly an eighth seen once. Study results and caveats: Type 1 diabetes patients had TCRB CDR3s that were shorter (moderately but significantly so) in all four CD4+ subsets.

The sequenced sample consisted of naive CD4+ T cells from blood. The receptors here all came from a man aged 25 to 40 with type 1 diabetes.

The V and J genes are TRBV5-1 and TRBJ2-2; a weak D match, TRBD2 (6 bases). V dropped 4 bases and J dropped 7 bases, with 17 bases sitting between them. CDR1 is SGHRS, CDR2 YFSETQ, per germline. The CDR3 loop spans 15 amino acids. This CDR3 reads CASSGRDLGGGELFF. CDR3 nucleotides: TGCGCCAGCAGCGGCCGGGACTTAGGTGGCGGGGAGCTGTTTTTT.

A few counts support this clone. J is TRBJ2-7 and V is TRBV7-2, with 9 bases identical to TRBD1. The CDR3 length is 16 residues. V shed 5 bases and J 0 bases; nucleotides not matched to a gene: 8. Germline CDR1 reads SGHTA; CDR2 reads FQGNSA. The CDR3 sequence is CASSQDRGTSSYEQYF. DNA for the CDR3: TGTGCCAGCAGCCAGGACAGGGGAACATCCTCCTACGAGCAGTACTTC.

CDR3 sequence reads: CASSSDSNYGYTF. The DNA of the CDR3 is TGTGCCAGCTCATCGGACAGCAACTATGGCTACACCTTC. The rearrangement links TRBV18 to TRBJ1-2, with a weak D call TRBD1 (6 bases). The CDR3 contains 13 residues. Trimming shortened V by 5 bases and J by 2 bases, and 9 bases separated the two germline ends. CDR1 is KGHSH and CDR2 is LQKENI in the germline V gene.

V gene TRBV14 combines with J gene TRBJ2-1; D call uncertain. V gave up 0 bases and J gave up 1 base, with 10 bases separating them. CDR1 and CDR2 (germline): SGHDN, FVKESK. The length of the CDR3 is 16 residues. CDR3: CASSQEITVSYNEQFF. CDR3 in DNA: TGTGCCAGCAGCCAAGAGATCACAGTTTCCTACAATGAGCAGTTCTTC.

This rearrangement joins TRBV28 to TRBJ2-5; perhaps TRBD2 as D (6 bases). V was cut by 8 bases and J by 7 bases, with 8 bases left in between. The CDR3 spans 10 residues. Germline V gene data show CDR1 as MDHEN and CDR2 as SYDVKM. This chain's CDR3 is CASGSGTQYF. CDR3 sequence (DNA): TGTGCCAGCGGTAGCGGGACCCAGTACTTC.

The J gene is TRBJ2-7, the V gene TRBV5-1; possible D gene TRBD1, 6 bases. In germline, CDR1 is SGHRS, CDR2 YFSETQ. The CDR3 runs to 14 residues. The ends were cut back, 5 bases at V and 3 bases at J, with 15 bases in the middle. The chain's CDR3 is CASSQGQKFYEQYF. DNA of the CDR3: TGCGCCAGCAGTCAAGGACAGAAATTCTACGAGCAGTACTTC. Full variable domain (outside the CDR3, taken from reference TRBV5-1 and TRBJ2-7): KAGVTQTPRYLIKTRGQQVTLSCSPISGHRSVSWYQQTPGQGLQFLFEYFSETQRNKGNFPGRFSGRQFSNSRSEMNVSTLELGDSALYLCASSQGQKFYEQYFGPGTRLTVT.

This clone was recorded at least ten times. The rearrangement links TRBV28 to TRBJ2-6, with D tentatively TRBD2 (6 bases). Looked up from germline, CDR1 is MDHEN and CDR2 is SYDVKM. V was clipped by 8 bases and J by 4 bases, with 12 bases between them. This CDR3 has 14 residues. CDR3 loop: CASGGGTGANVLTF. The CDR3, as DNA: TGTGCCAGCGGTGGGGGGACGGGGGCCAACGTCCTGACTTTC.

The rearrangement links TRBV28 to TRBJ2-1; 12 bases map to TRBD1. Trimming at V came to 5 bases and at J to 7 bases, leaving 9 bases not matched to a gene. In germline, CDR1 is MDHEN, CDR2 SYDVKM. The CDR3 extends over 16 amino acids. CDR3 protein: CASSSPGTGGGNEQFF. The CDR3 coding sequence is TGTGCCAGCAGTAGTCCCGGGACAGGGGGCGGGAATGAGCAGTTCTTC.

This clone was recorded a few times. This rearrangement joins TRBV6-6 to TRBJ2-5; no clear D. V gave up 2 bases and J gave up 5 bases, with 9 bases separating them. The CDR3 totals 13 residues. Per the germline V gene, CDR1 is MNHNY and CDR2 is SVGAGI (reference sequence). The DNA of the CDR3 is TGTGCCAGCAGTTACCCCCCGAGCGAGACCCAGTACTTC. Translated: CASSYPPSETQYF.

The chain combines TRBV18 with TRBJ1-5; tentative D call: TRBD1 (5 bases). Looked up from germline, CDR1 is KGHSH and CDR2 is LQKENI. Trimming shortened V by 2 bases and J by 10 bases, and 12 bases separated the two germline ends. The CDR3 totals 13 residues. The chain's CDR3 is CASSPNGGSPQHF. Written as DNA, the CDR3 is TGTGCCAGCTCACCAAACGGGGGGAGTCCCCAGCATTTT.

The rearrangement uses TRBV28 and TRBJ2-6; the match to TRBD1 covers 11 bases. Germline V gene lookup returns CDR1 MDHEN and CDR2 SYDVKM. Trimming at V came to 7 bases and at J to 4 bases, leaving 9 bases not matched to a gene. The CDR3 is 17 residues long. CDR3 coding DNA: TGTGCCAGCATGTCAGGACAGGGGGCTGGAGGGGCCAACGTCCTGACTTTC. Residues: CASMSGQGAGGANVLTF.

This clone was counted a few times. V and J are TRBV6-5 and TRBJ2-4; 12 bases align to TRBD2. The trim removed 2 bases at V and 8 bases at J, leaving 4 bases unmatched. The V gene's germline CDR1 is MNHEY and CDR2 SVGAGI. The CDR3 totals 15 residues. CDR3 nucleotides: TGTGCCAGCAGTTACCCTAGCGGGAGGGCAGACATTCAGTACTTC. It is translated as CASSYPSGRADIQYF.

This clone was observed a few times. The chain uses TRBV30 and TRBJ2-7; 10 bases match TRBD1. Germline CDR1 GTSNPN, CDR2 SVGIG (reference sequence). The CDR3 runs 15 residues. Germline trimming cut 3 bases from V and 7 bases from J; bases unmatched to any gene: 12. CDR3 DNA: TGTGCCTGGAGGGGGCGACCGACAGGGGGCAGGGAGCAGTACTTC. Translation gives CAWRGRPTGGREQYF.

The chain employs TRBV6-5 and TRBJ2-1; D is uncertain. The V gene's germline CDR1 is MNHEY and CDR2 SVGAGI. V lost 2 bases and J lost 10, with 12 bases in between. The CDR3 is made up of 13 amino acids. As DNA, the CDR3 is TGTGCCAGCAGTTACCCGGTCAACGGGGAGCAGTTCTTC. This codes for CASSYPVNGEQFF.

There are a few counts of this clone. This chain uses TRBV28 with TRBJ1-2; 8 nucleotides line up with TRBD1. Germline-derived CDR1 and CDR2 are MDHEN and SYDVKM. Trimming took 8 bases from V and 6 from J; bases not matched to a gene: 14. There are 15 residues in the CDR3. The CDR3 region has the DNA TGTGCCAGCCTCACCGGGGGACAGGAATTGAATGGCTACACCTTC. It yields the protein CASLTGGQELNGYTF.

This clone was seen a few times. This rearrangement joins TRBV4-2 to TRBJ2-5; D is ambiguous. The germline gives CDR1 LGHNA, CDR2 YNFKEQ. This CDR3 is built from 14 residues. Trimming took off 0 bases at V and 2 bases at J, with 7 bases between the two ends. CDR3 DNA sequence: TGTGCCAGCAGCCAAGATCCTATTCAAGAGACCCAGTACTTC. It encodes CASSQDPIQETQYF.

This clone was seen a few times. The chain combines TRBV30 with TRBJ2-5; D possibly corresponds to TRBD1 (6 bases). Trimming stripped 8 bases from V and 1 base from J, with 11 bases between. Germline V gene sequence: CDR1 GTSNPN, CDR2 SVGIG (reference sequence). This CDR3 is built from 12 residues. CDR3 loop: CAVTRGQETQYF. The CDR3 DNA reads TGTGCCGTAACCAGGGGCCAAGAGACCCAGTACTTC.

CDR3 amino acids: CASSVVPEYGSTYNEQFF. The CDR3 bases are TGTGCCAGCAGCGTAGTCCCCGAATACGGGAGTACCTACAATGAGCAGTTCTTC. The rearrangement joins TRBV9 to TRBJ2-1, with D possibly matching TRBD2 (6 bases). CDR3 size: 18 residues. Germline V gives CDR1 SGDLS, CDR2 YYNGEE. The V end was cut by 0 bases, the J end by 2 bases, with 18 bases between. The variable domain in full, completed from reference TRBV9 and TRBJ2-1, reads DSGVTQTPKHLITATGQRVTLRCSPRSGDLSVYWYQQSLDQGLQFLIQYYNGEERAKGNILERFSAQQFPDLHSELNLSSLELGDSALYFCASSVVPEYGSTYNEQFFGPGTRLTVL.

DNA of the CDR3: TGCAGCGTTGTCCAGGGTTGGTCCTACGAGCAGTACTTC. Its translation: CSVVQGWSYEQYF. J is TRBJ2-7 and V is TRBV29-1; tentative D call: TRBD1 (5 bases). The germline V gene encodes CDR1 SQVTM and CDR2 ANQGSEA. V was clipped by 4 bases and J by 1 base, with 11 bases between them. The CDR3 extends over 13 amino acids.

This clone was picked up a small number of times. The chain joins TRBV9 to TRBJ2-7, with 7 bases identical to TRBD2. Germline V gene sequence: CDR1 SGDLS, CDR2 YYNGEE. The length of the CDR3 is 13 residues. V lost 3 bases to trimming and J lost 4 bases; unmatched junction nucleotides: 4. The CDR3 sequence: CASSERDSYEQYF. For the CDR3, the DNA is TGTGCCAGCAGCGAGCGGGATTCGTACGAGCAGTACTTC.

V gene TRBV7-2 combines with J gene TRBJ1-1; TRBD1 might be the D (5 bases). The CDR3 covers 14 residues. V was pared by 5 bases and J by 4 bases, with 14 bases between. Germline V gene lookup returns CDR1 SGHTA and CDR2 FQGNSA. The CDR3 here is CASSLRGVGTEAFF. CDR3 in DNA: TGTGCCAGCAGCCTAAGGGGTGTCGGCACTGAAGCTTTCTTT.

In this sample, this clone turned up a few times. The chain links TRBV6-5 to TRBJ2-2; 7 bases are a match to TRBD1. Germline V CDR1 and CDR2: MNHEY, SVGAGI. V lost 6 bases and J lost 4; bases outside the gene matches: 2. The CDR3 runs to 13 residues. Here the CDR3 reads CASRTGATGELFF. The CDR3 nucleotides read TGTGCCAGCAGAACAGGGGCCACCGGGGAGCTGTTTTTT.

J is TRBJ2-5 and V is TRBV4-3; 7 nucleotides align to TRBD2. The J call may not be correct, given that the DNA end is closer to TRBJ2-7. The CDR3 sequence is 15 residues long. CDR1 and CDR2 from the germline V gene are LGHNA and YSLEER. As DNA, the CDR3 is TGCGCCAGCAGCCAAGAATGGGGGGGTCTACGCGAGCAGTACTTC. As protein: CASSQEWGGLREQYF.

The chain is built from TRBV7-2 and TRBJ2-1, with a weak D call TRBD2 (6 bases). The CDR3 has 15 amino acids. Trimming cost V 8 bases and J 7 bases, with 21 bases left between them. CDR1 SGHTA and CDR2 FQGNSA come from the germline V gene. In DNA, the CDR3 is TGTGCCAGCGCTTCGACTTTAGCGGCGGGGAATGAGCAGTTCTTC. Translating gives CASASTLAAGNEQFF.

The chain has TRBV2 and TRBJ1-1, with TRBD1 matching over 8 bases. The CDR3 runs to 15 residues. The trim removed 3 bases at V and 3 bases at J, leaving 6 bases unmatched. Germline values: CDR1 SNHLY, CDR2 FYNNEI. CDR3 region: CASSDRQGADTEAFF. CDR3 coding DNA: TGTGCCAGCAGTGATCGGCAGGGGGCAGACACTGAAGCTTTCTTT. Supplemented by reference TRBV2 and TRBJ1-1, the full variable domain reads EPEVTQTPSHQVTQMGQEVILRCVPISNHLYFYWYRQILGQKVEFLVSFYNNEISEKSEIFDDQFSVERPDGSNFTLKIRSTKLEDSAMYFCASSDRQGADTEAFFGQGTRLTVV.

This chain connects TRBV28 to TRBJ2-1, with TRBD2 identical over 8 bases. From germline, CDR1 is MDHEN and CDR2 SYDVKM. CDR3 length equals 15 residues. Losses at the gene ends were 6 bases for V and 6 bases for J; bases not matched to a gene: 10. This chain's CDR3 is CASSVLTSGVNEQFF. The CDR3 DNA reads as TGTGCCAGCAGCGTCCTTACTAGCGGAGTCAATGAGCAGTTCTTC.

CDR3 protein: CASSPRGRQIYEQYF. In nucleotides, the CDR3 is TGTGCCAGCAGCCCCCGAGGTCGGCAGATCTACGAGCAGTACTTC. The chain combines TRBV9 with TRBJ2-5; D remains unclear. TRBJ2-7 matches the DNA end more closely, so the J call is doubtful. The CDR3 consists of 15 residues. From germline, CDR1 is SGDLS and CDR2 YYNGEE.

This clone has only a few counts. The chain uses TRBV4-3 and TRBJ2-1; a possible D gene is TRBD2 (6 bases). V gave up 4 bases and J gave up 11 bases, with 12 bases separating them. The germline CDR1 and CDR2 sequences are LGHNA and YSLEER. This CDR3 comprises 12 residues. CDR3 nucleotides: TGCGCCAGCAGCCCTTTGGGGGGACAGCAGTTCTTC. Protein sequence: CASSPLGGQQFF.

This clone was counted only a few times. J is TRBJ2-3 and V is TRBV5-4; TRBD2 aligns across 10 bases. The CDR3 loop spans 16 amino acids. With V trimmed by 4 bases and J by 3 bases, 8 bases remained unmatched. Per germline, CDR1 SGHNT and CDR2 YYREEE (reference sequence). CDR3 residues: CASSPLAGDGTDTQYF. The CDR3, as DNA: TGTGCCAGCAGCCCGCTAGCGGGAGATGGTACAGATACGCAGTATTTT.

The rearrangement links TRBV18 to TRBJ2-1; 7 bases agree with TRBD2. V lost 6 bases, J lost 0 bases, and 5 bases stayed unmatched. The CDR3 is 15 amino acids. CDR1 and CDR2 (germline): KGHSH, LQKENI. CDR3 in amino acids: CASSQAGFSYNEQFF. In DNA, the CDR3 is TGTGCCAGCTCCCAAGCGGGGTTCTCCTACAATGAGCAGTTCTTC.